This passage covers 4 T cell receptor beta chains from one sample sequenced in a study of human T cells and chemical hapten exposure. TCRdb recomputed calls from the RACE reads with MiXCR, one row per CDR3 protein. The sample has tens of thousands of distinct CDR3 sequences, less than 9% seen once. The time point was: pre-sensitization, week 0. Treatment: therapeutic diphenylcyclopropenone sensitization with weekly scalp DPC. The sample here was whole blood, taken in connection with sensitization to the hapten diphenylcyclopropenone (DPC). These receptors all come from a woman aged 45-60 years with alopecia areata. Some clones in this sample may be carry-over from other donors' samples.

This rearrangement joins TRBV29-1 to TRBJ1-5, with TRBD1 as a possible D gene (5 bases). The germline V gene encodes CDR1 SQVTM and CDR2 ANQGSEA. V dropped 7 bases and J dropped 3 bases, with 16 bases sitting between them. The CDR3 spans 14 residues. The CDR3 protein is CSAGGGEPNQPQHF. In nucleotides, the CDR3 is TGCAGCGCGGGAGGAGGGGAACCCAATCAGCCCCAGCATTTT.

This clonotype was observed a few times. The chain links TRBV3-1 to TRBJ2-7; no reliable D call. The CDR3 is 13 residues long. Trimming removed 4 bases at V and 3 bases at J, with 10 bases between. Per germline, CDR1 LGHDT and CDR2 YNNKEL (reference sequence). CDR3 sequence (DNA): TGTGCCAGCAGCCGCACATTGGGCTACGAGCAGTACTTC. It is translated as CASSRTLGYEQYF.

This clonotype occurred a few times. This chain uses TRBV7-2 with TRBJ2-3; 12 bases are shared with TRBD2. The CDR3 loop spans 16 amino acids. V lost 4 bases to trimming and J lost 5 bases; unmatched junction nucleotides: 7. The germline gives CDR1 SGHTA, CDR2 FQGNSA. CDR3 region: CASSSLAGGGGDTQYF. As DNA, the CDR3 is TGTGCCAGCAGCTCTCTAGCGGGAGGGGGAGGAGATACGCAGTATTTT. The variable domain in full, with the rest retrieved from reference TRBV7-2 and TRBJ2-3, is GAGVSQSPSNKVTEKGKDVELRCDPISGHTALYWYRQSLGQGLEFLIYFQGNSAPDKSGLPSDRFSAERTGGSVSTLTIQRTQQEDSAVYLCASSSLAGGGGDTQYFGPGTRLTVL.

This clonotype was detected many times. This chain connects TRBV3-1 to TRBJ2-5; unclear D gene. V was pared by 1 base and J by 3 bases, with 12 bases between. The CDR3 is 15 residues long. Looked up from germline, CDR1 is LGHDT and CDR2 is YNNKEL (reference sequence). CDR3 DNA sequence: TGTGCCAGCAGCCAAGGCTTCTTATTCGAAGAGACCCAGTACTTC. Protein product: CASSQGFLFEETQYF.